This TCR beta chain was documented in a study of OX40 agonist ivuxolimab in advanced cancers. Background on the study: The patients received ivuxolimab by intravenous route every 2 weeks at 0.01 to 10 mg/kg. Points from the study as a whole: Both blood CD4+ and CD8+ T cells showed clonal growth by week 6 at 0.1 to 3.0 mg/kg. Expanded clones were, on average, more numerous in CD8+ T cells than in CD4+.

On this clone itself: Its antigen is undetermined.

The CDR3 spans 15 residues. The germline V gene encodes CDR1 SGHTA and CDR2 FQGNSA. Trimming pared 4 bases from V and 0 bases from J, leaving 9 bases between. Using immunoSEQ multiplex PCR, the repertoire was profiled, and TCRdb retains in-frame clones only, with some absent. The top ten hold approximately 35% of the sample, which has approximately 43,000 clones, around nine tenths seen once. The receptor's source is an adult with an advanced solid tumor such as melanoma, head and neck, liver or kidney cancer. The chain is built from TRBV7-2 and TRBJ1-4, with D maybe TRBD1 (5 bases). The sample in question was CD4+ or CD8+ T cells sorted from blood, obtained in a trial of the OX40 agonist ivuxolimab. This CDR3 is CASSSQGTTNEKLFF. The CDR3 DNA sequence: TGTGCCAGCAGCTCCCAGGGCACAACTAATGAAAAACTGTTTTTT.